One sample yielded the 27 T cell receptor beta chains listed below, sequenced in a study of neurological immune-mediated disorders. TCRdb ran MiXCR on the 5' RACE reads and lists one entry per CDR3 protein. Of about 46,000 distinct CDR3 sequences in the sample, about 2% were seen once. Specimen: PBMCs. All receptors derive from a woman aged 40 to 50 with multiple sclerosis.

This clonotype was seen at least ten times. Here the CDR3 DNA reads TGCAGTACCTGGGTCTCAGGGGGGACCCAGTACTTC. The encoded protein is CSTWVSGGTQYF. The V gene is TRBV20-1, the J gene TRBJ2-5; 7 nucleotides match TRBD1. This CDR3 spans 12 amino acids. J was trimmed by 7 bases and V by 8 bases; bases with no gene match: 10. The germline CDR1 and CDR2 sequences are DFQATT and SNEGSKA (reference sequence).

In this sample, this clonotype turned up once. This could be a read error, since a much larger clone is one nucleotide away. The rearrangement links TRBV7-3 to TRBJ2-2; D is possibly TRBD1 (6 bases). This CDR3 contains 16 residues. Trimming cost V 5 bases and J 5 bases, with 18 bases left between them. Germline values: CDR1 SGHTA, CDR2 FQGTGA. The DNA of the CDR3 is TGTGCCAGCAGCCTCACAGGGTGCTCGGGAACCGGGGAGCTGTTTTTT. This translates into CASSLTGCSGTGELFF.

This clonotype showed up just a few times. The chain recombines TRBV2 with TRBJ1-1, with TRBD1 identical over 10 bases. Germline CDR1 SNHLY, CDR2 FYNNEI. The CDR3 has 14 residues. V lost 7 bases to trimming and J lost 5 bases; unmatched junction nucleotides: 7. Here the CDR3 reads CASTSGTGDTEAFF. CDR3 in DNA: TGTGCCAGCACCTCCGGGACAGGGGATACTGAAGCTTTCTTT. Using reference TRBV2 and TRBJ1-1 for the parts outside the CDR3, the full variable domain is EPEVTQTPSHQVTQMGQEVILRCVPISNHLYFYWYRQILGQKVEFLVSFYNNEISEKSEIFDDQFSVERPDGSNFTLKIRSTKLEDSAMYFCASTSGTGDTEAFFGQGTRLTVV.

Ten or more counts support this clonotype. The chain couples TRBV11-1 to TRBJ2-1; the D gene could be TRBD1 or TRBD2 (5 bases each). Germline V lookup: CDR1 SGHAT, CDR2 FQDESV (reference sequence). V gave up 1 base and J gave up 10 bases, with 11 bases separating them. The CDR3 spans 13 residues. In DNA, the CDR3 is TGTGCCAGCAGCTTAGAGGGACGGACGGAGCAGTTCTTC. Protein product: CASSLEGRTEQFF.

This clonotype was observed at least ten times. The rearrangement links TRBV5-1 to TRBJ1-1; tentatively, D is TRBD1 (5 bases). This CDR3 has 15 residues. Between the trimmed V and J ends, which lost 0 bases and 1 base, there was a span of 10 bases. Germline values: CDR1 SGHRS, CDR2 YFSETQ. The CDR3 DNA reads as TGCGCCAGCAGCTTGGATGGACACCAGAACACTGAAGCTTTCTTT. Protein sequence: CASSLDGHQNTEAFF.

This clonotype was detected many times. The CDR3 loop is CASSLGAASYGYTF. Written as DNA, the CDR3 is TGTGCCAGTAGCCTAGGGGCTGCTAGCTATGGCTACACCTTC. This chain joins TRBV19 and TRBJ1-2; a possible D gene is TRBD1 (5 bases). There are 14 residues in the CDR3. The V and J ends lost 6 bases and 4 bases respectively, with 15 bases between them. CDR1 and CDR2 from the germline V gene are LNHDA and SQIVND (reference sequence).

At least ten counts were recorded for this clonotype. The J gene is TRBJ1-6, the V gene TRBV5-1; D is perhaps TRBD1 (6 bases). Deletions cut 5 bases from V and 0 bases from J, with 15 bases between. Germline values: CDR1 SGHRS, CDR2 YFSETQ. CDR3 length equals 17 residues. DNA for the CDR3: TGCGCCAGCAGACGGGGGCTTTCGAGCTCCTATAATTCACCCCTCCACTTT. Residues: CASRRGLSSSYNSPLHF.

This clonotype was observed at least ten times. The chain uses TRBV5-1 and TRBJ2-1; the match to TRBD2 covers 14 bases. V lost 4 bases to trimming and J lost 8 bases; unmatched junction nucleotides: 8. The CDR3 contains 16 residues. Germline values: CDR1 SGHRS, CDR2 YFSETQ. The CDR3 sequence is CASSQGLAGGLDEQFF. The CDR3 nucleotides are TGCGCCAGCAGCCAAGGACTAGCGGGGGGTCTAGATGAGCAGTTCTTC.

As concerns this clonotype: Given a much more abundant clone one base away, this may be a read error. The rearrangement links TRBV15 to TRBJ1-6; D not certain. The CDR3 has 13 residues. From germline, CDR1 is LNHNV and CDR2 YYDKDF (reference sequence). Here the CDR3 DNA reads TGTGCCAACAGCAGAGATCCACGATCCGCACTCCACTTT. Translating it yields CANSRDPRSALHF.

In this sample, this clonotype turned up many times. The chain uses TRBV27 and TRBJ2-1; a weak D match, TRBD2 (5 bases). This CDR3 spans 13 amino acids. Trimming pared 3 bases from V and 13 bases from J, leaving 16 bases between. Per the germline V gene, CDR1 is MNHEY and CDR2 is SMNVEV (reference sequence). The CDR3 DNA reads TGTGCCAGCAGTTTCTTGCAGAAGGGAGTACAGTTCTTC. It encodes CASSFLQKGVQFF.

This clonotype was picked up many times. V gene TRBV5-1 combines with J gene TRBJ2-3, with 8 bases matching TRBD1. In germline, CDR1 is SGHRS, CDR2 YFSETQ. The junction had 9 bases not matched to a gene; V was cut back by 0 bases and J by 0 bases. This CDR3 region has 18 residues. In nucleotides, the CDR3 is TGCGCCAGCAGCTTGGATTTGGACAGGGTGACTAGCACAGATACGCAGTATTTT. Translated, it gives CASSLDLDRVTSTDTQYF.

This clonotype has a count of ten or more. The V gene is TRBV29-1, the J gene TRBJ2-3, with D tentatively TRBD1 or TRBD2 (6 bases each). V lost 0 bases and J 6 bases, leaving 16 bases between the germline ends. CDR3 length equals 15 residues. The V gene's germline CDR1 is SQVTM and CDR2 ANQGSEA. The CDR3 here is CSVEEGGQGRDTQYF. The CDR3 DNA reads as TGCAGCGTTGAAGAGGGGGGACAAGGTCGGGATACGCAGTATTTT.

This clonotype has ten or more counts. DNA of the CDR3: TGTGCCAGCAGCCTCGGGACAGAGGCTGAAGCTTTCTTT. Protein product: CASSLGTEAEAFF. The V gene is TRBV6-6, the J gene TRBJ1-1; 7 bases are shared with TRBD1. The CDR3 has 13 residues. Germline loops: CDR1 MNHNY, CDR2 SVGAGI (reference sequence). The V gene end was trimmed by 6 bases and the J gene end by 6 bases; junction bases not matched to a gene: 7.

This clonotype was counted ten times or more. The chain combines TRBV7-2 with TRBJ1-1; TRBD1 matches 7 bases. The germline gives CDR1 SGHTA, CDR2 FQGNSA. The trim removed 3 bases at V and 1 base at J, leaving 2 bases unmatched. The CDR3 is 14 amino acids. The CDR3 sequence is CASSFRGENTEAFF. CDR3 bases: TGTGCCAGCAGCTTCAGGGGGGAGAACACTGAAGCTTTCTTT.

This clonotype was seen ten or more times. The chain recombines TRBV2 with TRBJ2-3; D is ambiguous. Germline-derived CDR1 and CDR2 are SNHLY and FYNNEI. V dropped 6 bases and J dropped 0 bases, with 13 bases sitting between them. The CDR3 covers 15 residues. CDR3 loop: CASRVGSTSTDTQYF. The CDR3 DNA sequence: TGTGCCAGCAGGGTGGGGTCTACAAGCACAGATACGCAGTATTTT.

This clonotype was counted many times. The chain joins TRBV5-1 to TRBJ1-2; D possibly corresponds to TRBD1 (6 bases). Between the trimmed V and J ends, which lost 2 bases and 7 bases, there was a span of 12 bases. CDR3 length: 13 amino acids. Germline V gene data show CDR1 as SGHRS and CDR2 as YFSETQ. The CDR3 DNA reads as TGCGCCAGCAGCTTTCCACAGGGCGGTGGCTACACCTTC. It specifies CASSFPQGGGYTF.

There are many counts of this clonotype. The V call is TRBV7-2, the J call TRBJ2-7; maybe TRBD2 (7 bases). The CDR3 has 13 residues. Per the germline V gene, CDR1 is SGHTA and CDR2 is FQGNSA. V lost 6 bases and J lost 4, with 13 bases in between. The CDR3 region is CASRSGGKYEQYF. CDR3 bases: TGTGCCAGCAGGTCGGGGGGCAAGTACGAGCAGTACTTC.

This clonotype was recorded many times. The CDR3 reads CASATNEQFF. CDR3 nucleotides: TGTGCCTCAGCAACCAATGAGCAGTTCTTC. V and J are TRBV12-3 or TRBV12-4 and TRBJ2-1; D is unresolved. V was cut by 11 bases and J by 6 bases, with 8 bases left in between. CDR3 length: 10 residues.

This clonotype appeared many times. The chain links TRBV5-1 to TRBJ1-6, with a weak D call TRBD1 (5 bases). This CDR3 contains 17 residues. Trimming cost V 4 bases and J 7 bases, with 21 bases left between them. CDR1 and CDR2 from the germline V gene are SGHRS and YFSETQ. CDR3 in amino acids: CASSRGSGWGSNSPLHF. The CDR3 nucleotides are TGCGCCAGCAGCAGAGGTTCAGGGTGGGGTTCGAATTCACCCCTCCACTTT.

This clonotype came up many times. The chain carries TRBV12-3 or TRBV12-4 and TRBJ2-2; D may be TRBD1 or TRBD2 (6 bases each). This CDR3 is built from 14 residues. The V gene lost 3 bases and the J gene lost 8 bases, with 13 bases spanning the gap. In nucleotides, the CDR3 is TGTGCCAGCAGTTTTACCGGGGGCGGAGGGGAGCTGTTTTTT. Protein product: CASSFTGGGGELFF.

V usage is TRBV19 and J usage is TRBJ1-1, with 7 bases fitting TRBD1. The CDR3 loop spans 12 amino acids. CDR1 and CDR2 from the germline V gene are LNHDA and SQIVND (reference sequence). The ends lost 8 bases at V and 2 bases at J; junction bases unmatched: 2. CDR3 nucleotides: TGTGCCAGTCGGGACAGCAACACTGAAGCTTTCTTT. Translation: CASRDSNTEAFF.

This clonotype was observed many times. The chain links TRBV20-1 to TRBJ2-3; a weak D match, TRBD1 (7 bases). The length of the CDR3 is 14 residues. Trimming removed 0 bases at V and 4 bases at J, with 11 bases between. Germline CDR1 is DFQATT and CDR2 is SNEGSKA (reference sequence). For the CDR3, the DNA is TGCAGTGCTAGAGATATCAGGGGGGCAGATACGCAGTATTTT. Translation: CSARDIRGADTQYF.

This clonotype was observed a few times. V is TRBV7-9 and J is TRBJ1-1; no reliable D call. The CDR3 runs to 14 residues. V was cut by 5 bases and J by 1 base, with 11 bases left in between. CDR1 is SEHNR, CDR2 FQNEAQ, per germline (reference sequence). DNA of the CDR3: TGTGCCAGCAGCCCGTGGACCGGGAACACTGAAGCTTTCTTT. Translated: CASSPWTGNTEAFF.

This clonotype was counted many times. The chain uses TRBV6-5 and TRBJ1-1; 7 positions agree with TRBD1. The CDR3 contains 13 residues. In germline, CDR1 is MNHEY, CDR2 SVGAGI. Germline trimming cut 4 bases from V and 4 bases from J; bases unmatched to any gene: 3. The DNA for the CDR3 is TGTGCCAGCAGTTTATACAGGGGCACTGAAGCTTTCTTT. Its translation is CASSLYRGTEAFF.

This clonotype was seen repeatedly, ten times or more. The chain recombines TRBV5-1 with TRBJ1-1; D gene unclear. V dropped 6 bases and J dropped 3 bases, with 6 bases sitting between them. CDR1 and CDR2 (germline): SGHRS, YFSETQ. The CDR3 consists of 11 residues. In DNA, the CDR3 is TGCGCCAGCATGGAAGACACTGAAGCTTTCTTT. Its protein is CASMEDTEAFF.

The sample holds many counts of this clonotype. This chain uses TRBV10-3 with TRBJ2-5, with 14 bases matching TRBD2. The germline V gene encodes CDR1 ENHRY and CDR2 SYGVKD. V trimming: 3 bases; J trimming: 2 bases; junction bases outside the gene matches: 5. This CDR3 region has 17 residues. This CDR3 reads CAISEWTSGGTQETQYF. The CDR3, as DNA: TGTGCCATCAGTGAATGGACTAGCGGGGGGACTCAAGAGACCCAGTACTTC.

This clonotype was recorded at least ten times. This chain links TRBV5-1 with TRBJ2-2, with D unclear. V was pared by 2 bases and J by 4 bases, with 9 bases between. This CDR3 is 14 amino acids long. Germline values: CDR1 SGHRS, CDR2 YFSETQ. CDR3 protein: CASSFGGATGELFF. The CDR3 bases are TGCGCCAGCAGCTTTGGTGGTGCCACCGGGGAGCTGTTTTTT. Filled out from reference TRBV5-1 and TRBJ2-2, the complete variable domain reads KAGVTQTPRYLIKTRGQQVTLSCSPISGHRSVSWYQQTPGQGLQFLFEYFSETQRNKGNFPGRFSGRQFSNSRSEMNVSTLELGDSALYLCASSFGGATGELFFGEGSRLTVL.